This T cell receptor beta chain was identified during a study of cytomegalovirus exposure and HLA in healthy donors. In the PCR, 60 Vbeta and 13 Jbeta primers were used. The protocol was immunoSEQ multiplex PCR, while the TCRdb copy is restricted to in-frame clones and leaves out a portion. The sample lists 50,000 or so clones, 82% occurring once. The CDR3 runs to 16 residues. V gave up 3 bases and J gave up 3 bases; unmatched junction bases: 8. Germline V gene sequence: CDR1 MGHRA, CDR2 YSYEKL. The chain uses TRBV4-1 and TRBJ2-7; TRBD2 matches 10 bases. Specimen: PBMCs. This TCR was sampled from a woman in her late teens or twenties in good health and CMV-seronegative. The CDR3 loop is CASSHRTSGESYEQYF. The CDR3 DNA reads TGCGCCAGCAGCCACCGGACTAGCGGAGAGAGCTACGAGCAGTACTTC.